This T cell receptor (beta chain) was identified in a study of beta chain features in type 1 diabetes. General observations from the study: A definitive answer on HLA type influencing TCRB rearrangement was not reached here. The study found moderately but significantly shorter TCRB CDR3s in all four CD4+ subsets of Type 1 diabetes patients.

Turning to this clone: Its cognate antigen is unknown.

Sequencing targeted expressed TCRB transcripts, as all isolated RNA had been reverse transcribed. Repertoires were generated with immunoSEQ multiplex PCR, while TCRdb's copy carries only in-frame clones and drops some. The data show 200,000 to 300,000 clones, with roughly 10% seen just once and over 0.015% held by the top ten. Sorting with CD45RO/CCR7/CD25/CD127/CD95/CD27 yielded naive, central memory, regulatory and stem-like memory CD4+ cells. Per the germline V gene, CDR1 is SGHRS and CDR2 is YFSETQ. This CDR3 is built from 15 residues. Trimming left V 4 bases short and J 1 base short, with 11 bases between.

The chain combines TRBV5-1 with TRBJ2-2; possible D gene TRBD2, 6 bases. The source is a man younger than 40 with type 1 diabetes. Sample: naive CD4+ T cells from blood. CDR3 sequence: CASSPGLGNTGELFF. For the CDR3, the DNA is TGCGCCAGCAGCCCGGGACTCGGGAACACCGGGGAGCTGTTTTTT.